The TCR beta chain under discussion was sequenced for a study of blood T cell repertoires in COVID-19. Everyone who took part was 18 to 89 years old, and they came from about 23 US areas. The germline V gene encodes CDR1 LNHDA and CDR2 SQIVND (reference sequence). V gave up 11 bases and J gave up 3 bases, with 20 bases separating them. This CDR3 is built from 15 residues. Here immunoSEQ multiplex PCR was the method, and the copy in TCRdb shows in-frame clones only, minus some. Of around 230,000 clones listed, 70% to 85% were seen once; the top ten hold about 15%. This chain connects TRBV19 to TRBJ1-5; unclear D gene. The sample was PBMCs or T cells enriched from blood (not recorded which). The TCR comes from a man aged 35 to 55 who had recovered from COVID-19. The CDR3 coding sequence is TGTGCCTCCATCCCCGGAGGGAGGGCCAATCAGCCCCAGCATTTT. Protein product: CASIPGGRANQPQHF. The full variable domain, its missing parts supplied by reference TRBV19 and TRBJ1-5, is DGGITQSPKYLFRKEGQNVTLSCEQNLNHDAMYWYRQDPGQGLRLIYYSQIVNDFQKGDIAEGYSVSREKKESFPLTVTSAQKNPTAFYLCASIPGGRANQPQHFGDGTRLSIL.